This T cell receptor (beta chain) was captured by sequencing in a study of OX40 agonist ivuxolimab in advanced cancers. About the research overall: At 0.01 to 10 mg/kg, ivuxolimab was administered intravenously to patients every 2 weeks. Among those treated, three patients had partial responses, one with hepatocellular carcinoma and two with cutaneous melanoma.

The CDR3 loop spans 13 amino acids. The germline V gene has CDR1 SGHRS and CDR2 YFSETQ. Losses at the gene ends were 4 bases for V and 3 bases for J; bases not matched to a gene: 3. The protocol was immunoSEQ multiplex PCR, while the TCRdb copy is restricted to in-frame clones and leaves out a portion. The repertoire has approximately 69,000 clones, approximately 90% of them found once; the top ten carry 0.25% to 0.3%. This material consisted of CD4+ or CD8+ T cells sorted from blood, taken in a trial of the OX40 agonist ivuxolimab. The receptor was derived from an adult with an advanced solid tumor such as melanoma, head and neck, liver or kidney cancer. The chain joins TRBV5-1 to TRBJ2-5; 7 bases are a match to TRBD2. CDR3 amino acids: CASSPGREETQYF. The CDR3 region has the DNA TGCGCCAGCAGCCCTGGGAGGGAAGAGACCCAGTACTTC.